This T cell receptor (beta chain) came from a study of blood T cells in healthy people across ages. Study-wide results and caveats: Naive T cell percentage strongly correlated with TCR beta diversity. Investigators treated diversity estimates from one million T cells as underestimates.

This clonotype showed up many times. Its antigen is not known. Germline CDR1 DFQATT, CDR2 SNEGSKA (reference sequence). Between the trimmed V and J ends, which lost 7 bases and 4 bases, there was a span of 10 bases. CDR3 length equals 11 residues. Each donor's blood draw was roughly 10 milliliters of peripheral blood. There were at least 5.5 micrograms of total RNA extracted from every sample. Next came a second PCR, run for roughly 6 to 11 cycles, which used a sample-barcoded 5' primer along with a J-beta primer mix. TCRdb used MiXCR to reprocess the 5' RACE reads, holding one entry per CDR3 protein. The table has some 790,000 distinct CDR3 sequences, around 28% seen once.

This sequence joins TRBV20-1 and TRBJ1-2; D gene unclear. The TCR comes from an elderly woman in good health. Sequenced material: blood. The CDR3 sequence is CSGSETYGYTF. The CDR3 DNA follows: TGCAGTGGGTCTGAGACCTATGGCTACACCTTC.